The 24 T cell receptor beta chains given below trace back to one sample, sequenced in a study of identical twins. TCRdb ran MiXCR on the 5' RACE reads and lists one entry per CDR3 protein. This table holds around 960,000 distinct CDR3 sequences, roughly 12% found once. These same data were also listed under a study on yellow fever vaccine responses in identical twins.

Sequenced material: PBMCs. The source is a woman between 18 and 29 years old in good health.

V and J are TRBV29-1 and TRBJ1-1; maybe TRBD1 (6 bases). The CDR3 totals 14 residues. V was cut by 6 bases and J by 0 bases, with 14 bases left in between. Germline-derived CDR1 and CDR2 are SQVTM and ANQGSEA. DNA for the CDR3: TGCAGCGTAGACAGGACGGGGATGAACACTGAAGCTTTCTTT. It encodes CSVDRTGMNTEAFF.

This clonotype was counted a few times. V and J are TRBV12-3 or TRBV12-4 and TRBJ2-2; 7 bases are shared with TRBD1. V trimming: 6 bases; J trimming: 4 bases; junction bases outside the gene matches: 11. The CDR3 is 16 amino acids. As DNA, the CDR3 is TGTGCCAGCAGCCTGGGACAGACACAACTCACCGGGGAGCTGTTTTTT. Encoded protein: CASSLGQTQLTGELFF.

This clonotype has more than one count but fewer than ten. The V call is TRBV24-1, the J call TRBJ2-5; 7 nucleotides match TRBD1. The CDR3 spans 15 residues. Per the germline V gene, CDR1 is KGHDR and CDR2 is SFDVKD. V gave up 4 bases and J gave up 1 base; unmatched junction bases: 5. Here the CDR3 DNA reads TGTGCCACCAGTGAACATGGGACAGCCCAAGAGACCCAGTACTTC. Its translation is CATSEHGTAQETQYF.

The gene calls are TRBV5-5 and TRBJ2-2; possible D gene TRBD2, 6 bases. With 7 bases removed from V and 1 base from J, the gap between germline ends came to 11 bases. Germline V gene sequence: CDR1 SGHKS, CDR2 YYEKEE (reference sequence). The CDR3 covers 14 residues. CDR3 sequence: CASGPRGNTGELFF. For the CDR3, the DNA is TGTGCCAGCGGACCGCGGGGGAACACCGGGGAGCTGTTTTTT.

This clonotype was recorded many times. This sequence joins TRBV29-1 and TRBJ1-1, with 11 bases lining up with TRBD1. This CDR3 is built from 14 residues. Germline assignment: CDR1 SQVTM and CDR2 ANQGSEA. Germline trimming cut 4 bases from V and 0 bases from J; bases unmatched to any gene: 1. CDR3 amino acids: CSVGTGGLNTEAFF. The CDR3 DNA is TGCAGCGTTGGGACAGGGGGCCTGAACACTGAAGCTTTCTTT. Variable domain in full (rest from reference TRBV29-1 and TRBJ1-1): SAVISQKPSRDICQRGTSLTIQCQVDSQVTMMFWYRQQPGQSLTLIATANQGSEATYESGFVIDKFPISRPNLTFSTLTVSNMSPEDSSIYLCSVGTGGLNTEAFFGQGTRLTVV.

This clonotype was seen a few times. The CDR3 spells CASSTGTPVGSPLHF. The CDR3 DNA is TGTGCCAGCAGTACCGGGACACCAGTTGGATCACCCCTCCACTTT. V gene TRBV6-1 combines with J gene TRBJ1-6, with D perhaps TRBD1 (6 bases). Trimming pared 5 bases from V and 10 bases from J, leaving 18 bases between. The CDR3 sequence is 15 residues long. The germline gives CDR1 MNHNS, CDR2 SASEGT.

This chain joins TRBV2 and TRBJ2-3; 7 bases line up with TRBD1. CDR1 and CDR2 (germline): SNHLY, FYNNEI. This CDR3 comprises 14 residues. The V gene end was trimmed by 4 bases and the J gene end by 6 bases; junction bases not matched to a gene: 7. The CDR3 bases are TGTGCCAGCAGTGTTGAGGGGGCATCCGATACGCAGTATTTT. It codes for CASSVEGASDTQYF.

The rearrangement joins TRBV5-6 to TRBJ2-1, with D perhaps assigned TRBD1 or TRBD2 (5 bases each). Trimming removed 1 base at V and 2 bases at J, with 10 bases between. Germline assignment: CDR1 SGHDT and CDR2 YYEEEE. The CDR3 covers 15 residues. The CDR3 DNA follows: TGTGCCAGCAGCTTGTTTCGGGACGCCTACAATGAGCAGTTCTTC. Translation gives CASSLFRDAYNEQFF.

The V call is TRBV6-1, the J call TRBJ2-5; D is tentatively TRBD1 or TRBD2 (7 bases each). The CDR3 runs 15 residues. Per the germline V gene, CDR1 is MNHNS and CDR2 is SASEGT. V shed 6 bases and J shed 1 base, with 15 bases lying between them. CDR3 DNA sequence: TGTGCCAGCAGGGGGGAGGGGGCTGGCCAAGAGACCCAGTACTTC. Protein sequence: CASRGEGAGQETQYF.

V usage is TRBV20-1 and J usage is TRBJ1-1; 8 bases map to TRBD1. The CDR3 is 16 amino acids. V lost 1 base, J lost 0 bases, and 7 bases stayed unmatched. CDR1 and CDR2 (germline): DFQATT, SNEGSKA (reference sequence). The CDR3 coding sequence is TGCAGTGCTAGAGGACAGGGGATACAAATGAACACTGAAGCTTTCTTT. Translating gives CSARGQGIQMNTEAFF.

The CDR3 loop reads CASSLSETSGSYQQYV. The CDR3 nucleotides are TGTGCCAGCAGCTTGAGTGAGACATCAGGATCCTATCAGCAGTACGTC. The V gene is TRBV7-8, the J gene TRBJ2-7; D is uncertain. CDR3 size: 16 residues. Looked up from germline, CDR1 is SGHVS and CDR2 is FQNEAQ. V lost 3 bases and J 8 bases, leaving 23 bases between the germline ends.

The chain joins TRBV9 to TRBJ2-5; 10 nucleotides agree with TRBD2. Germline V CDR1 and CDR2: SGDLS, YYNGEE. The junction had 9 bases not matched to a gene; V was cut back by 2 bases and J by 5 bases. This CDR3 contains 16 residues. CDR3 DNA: TGTGCCAGCAGCGTCGCAGCGGGGGGGCCGGGTGAGACCCAGTACTTC. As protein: CASSVAAGGPGETQYF.

CDR3 in amino acids: CASSRGNEQYF. In nucleotides, the CDR3 is TGTGCCAGCAGCCGGGGGAACGAGCAGTACTTC. The chain joins TRBV6-5 to TRBJ2-7; possibly TRBD2 for D (6 bases). The CDR3 length is 11 residues. Germline values: CDR1 MNHEY, CDR2 SVGAGI. Trimming shortened V by 6 bases and J by 5 bases, and 8 bases separated the two germline ends.

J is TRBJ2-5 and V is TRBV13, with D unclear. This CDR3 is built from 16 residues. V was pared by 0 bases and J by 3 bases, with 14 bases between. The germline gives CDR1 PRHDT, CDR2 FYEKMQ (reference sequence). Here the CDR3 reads CASSLGLRFGKETQYF. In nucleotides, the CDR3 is TGTGCCAGCAGCTTAGGCCTCCGTTTCGGAAAAGAGACCCAGTACTTC.

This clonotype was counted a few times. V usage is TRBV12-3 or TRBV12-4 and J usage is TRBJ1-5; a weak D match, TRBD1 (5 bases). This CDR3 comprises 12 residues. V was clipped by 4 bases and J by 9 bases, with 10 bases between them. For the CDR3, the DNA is TGTGCCAGCAGTTCAGGGATCCGGCCCCAGCATTTT. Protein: CASSSGIRPQHF.

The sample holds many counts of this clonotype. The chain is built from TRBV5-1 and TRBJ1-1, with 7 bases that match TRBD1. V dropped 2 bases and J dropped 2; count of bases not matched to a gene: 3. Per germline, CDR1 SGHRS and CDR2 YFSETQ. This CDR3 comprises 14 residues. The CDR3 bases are TGCGCCAGCAGCTTCCAGGGGGGAAACACTGAAGCTTTCTTT. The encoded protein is CASSFQGGNTEAFF.

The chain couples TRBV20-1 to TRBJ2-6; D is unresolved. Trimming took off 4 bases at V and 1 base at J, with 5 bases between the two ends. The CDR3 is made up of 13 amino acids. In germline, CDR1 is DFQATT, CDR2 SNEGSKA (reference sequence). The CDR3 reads CSATKSGANVLTF. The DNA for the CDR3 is TGCAGTGCTACCAAATCTGGGGCCAACGTCCTGACTTTC.

CDR3 protein: CASSRSTGAGGKETQYF. The CDR3 nucleotides read TGTGCCAGCAGCAGATCCACGGGAGCTGGGGGGAAAGAGACCCAGTACTTC. The genes are TRBV7-2 and TRBJ2-5; TRBD2 might be the D (6 bases). V was clipped by 5 bases and J by 3 bases, with 22 bases between them. Germline-derived CDR1 and CDR2 are SGHTA and FQGNSA. CDR3 length: 17 residues. The full variable domain, its missing parts supplied by reference TRBV7-2 and TRBJ2-5, is GAGVSQSPSNKVTEKGKDVELRCDPISGHTALYWYRQSLGQGLEFLIYFQGNSAPDKSGLPSDRFSAERTGGSVSTLTIQRTQQEDSAVYLCASSRSTGAGGKETQYFGPGTRLLVL.

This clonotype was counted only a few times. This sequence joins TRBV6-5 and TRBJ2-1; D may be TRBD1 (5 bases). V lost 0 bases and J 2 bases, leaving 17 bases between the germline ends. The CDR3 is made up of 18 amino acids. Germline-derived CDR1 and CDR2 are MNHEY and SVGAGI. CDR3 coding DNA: TGTGCCAGCAGTTACTCCCACTCCCCAGGGATCACCTACAATGAGCAGTTCTTC. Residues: CASSYSHSPGITYNEQFF.

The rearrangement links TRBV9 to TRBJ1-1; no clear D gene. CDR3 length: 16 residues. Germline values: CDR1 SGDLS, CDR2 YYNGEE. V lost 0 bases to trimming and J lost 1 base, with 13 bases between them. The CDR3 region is CASSVGPRVGNTEAFF. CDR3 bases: TGTGCCAGCAGCGTAGGGCCCAGAGTAGGGAACACTGAAGCTTTCTTT.

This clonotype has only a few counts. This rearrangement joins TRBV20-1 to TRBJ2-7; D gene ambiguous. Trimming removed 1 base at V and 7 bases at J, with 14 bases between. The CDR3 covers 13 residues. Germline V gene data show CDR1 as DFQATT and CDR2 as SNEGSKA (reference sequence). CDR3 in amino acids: CSARVMGRREQYF. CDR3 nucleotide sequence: TGCAGTGCTAGAGTAATGGGCCGCAGGGAGCAGTACTTC.

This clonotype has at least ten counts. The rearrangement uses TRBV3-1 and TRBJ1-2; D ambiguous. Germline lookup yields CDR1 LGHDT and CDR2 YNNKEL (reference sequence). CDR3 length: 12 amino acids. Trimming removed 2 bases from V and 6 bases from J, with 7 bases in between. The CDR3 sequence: CASSQYDNGYTF. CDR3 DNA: TGTGCCAGCAGCCAATATGACAATGGCTACACCTTC.

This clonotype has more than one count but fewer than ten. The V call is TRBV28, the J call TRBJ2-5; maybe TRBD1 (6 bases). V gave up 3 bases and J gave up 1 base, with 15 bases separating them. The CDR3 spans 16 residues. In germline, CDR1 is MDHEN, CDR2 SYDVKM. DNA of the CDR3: TGTGCCAGCAGTTTTTGGGGGCCGCTGGGCCAAGAGACCCAGTACTTC. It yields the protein CASSFWGPLGQETQYF.

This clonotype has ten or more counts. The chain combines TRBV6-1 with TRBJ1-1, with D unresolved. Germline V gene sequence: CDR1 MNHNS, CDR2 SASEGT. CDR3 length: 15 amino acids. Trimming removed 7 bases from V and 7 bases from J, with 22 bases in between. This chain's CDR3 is CASNPSKVLGNEAFF. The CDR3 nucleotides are TGTGCCAGCAACCCCTCCAAGGTTTTAGGGAATGAAGCTTTCTTT.